This T cell receptor (beta chain) was recovered during a study of cytomegalovirus exposure and HLA in healthy donors. Background on the study: Roughly 80 million unique TCRs from HLA-typed donors made up an early data release.

A remark on this clone: Its target is unknown.

Study-level points and caveats: It was likely that a cluster of highly shared sequence variants was a sequencing artifact. In a later analysis, HLA-associated TCR beta chains were more clonally expanded than equally common others. Later analysis showed most CMV-associated TCR beta chains appearing HLA-restricted.

It was with 60 Vbeta and 13 Jbeta primers that the PCR ran. Produced via immunoSEQ multiplex PCR; TCRdb's table is partial and in-frame only. The sample consists of about 160,000 clones, about 81% of them appearing once. Sequences were obtained from PBMCs. This clonotype was sampled from a woman aged 45-59 years in good health and CMV-seropositive.

The CDR3 loop reads CASSHRGDTQYF. In nucleotides, the CDR3 is TGTGCCAGCAGCCACAGGGGGGATACGCAGTATTTT. J is TRBJ2-3 and V is TRBV6-6, with 8 bases matching TRBD1. V dropped 6 bases and J dropped 6; count of bases not matched to a gene: 2. Germline values: CDR1 MNHNY, CDR2 SVGAGI (reference sequence). The CDR3 consists of 12 residues.